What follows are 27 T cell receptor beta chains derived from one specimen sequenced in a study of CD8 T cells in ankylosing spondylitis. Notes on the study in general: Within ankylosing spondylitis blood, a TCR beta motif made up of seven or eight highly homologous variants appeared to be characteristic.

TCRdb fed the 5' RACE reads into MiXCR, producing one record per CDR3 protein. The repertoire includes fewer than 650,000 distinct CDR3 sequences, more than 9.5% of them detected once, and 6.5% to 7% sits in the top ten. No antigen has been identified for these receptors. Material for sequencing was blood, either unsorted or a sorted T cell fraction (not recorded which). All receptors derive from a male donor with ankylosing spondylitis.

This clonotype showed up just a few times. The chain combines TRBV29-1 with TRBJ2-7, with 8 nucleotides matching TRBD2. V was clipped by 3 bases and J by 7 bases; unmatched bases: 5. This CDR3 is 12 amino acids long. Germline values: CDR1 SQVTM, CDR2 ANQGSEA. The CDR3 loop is CSVDVAGGEQYF. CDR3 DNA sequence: TGCAGCGTTGATGTGGCGGGAGGTGAGCAGTACTTC.

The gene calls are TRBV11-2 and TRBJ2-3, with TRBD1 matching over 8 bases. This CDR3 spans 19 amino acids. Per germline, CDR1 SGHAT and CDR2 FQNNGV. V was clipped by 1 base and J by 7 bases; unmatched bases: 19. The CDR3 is CASSLGRDRWTTLVNTQYF. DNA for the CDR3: TGTGCCAGCAGCTTAGGGAGGGACAGGTGGACGACGCTAGTTAATACGCAGTATTTT.

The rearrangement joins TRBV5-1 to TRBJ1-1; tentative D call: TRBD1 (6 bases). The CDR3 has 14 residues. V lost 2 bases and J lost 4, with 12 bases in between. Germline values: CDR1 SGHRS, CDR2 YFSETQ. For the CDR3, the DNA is TGCGCCAGCAGCTTCCAGGGGCTGATCACTGAAGCTTTCTTT. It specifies CASSFQGLITEAFF. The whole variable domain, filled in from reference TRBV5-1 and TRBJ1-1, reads KAGVTQTPRYLIKTRGQQVTLSCSPISGHRSVSWYQQTPGQGLQFLFEYFSETQRNKGNFPGRFSGRQFSNSRSEMNVSTLELGDSALYLCASSFQGLITEAFFGQGTRLTVV.

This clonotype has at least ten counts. CDR3: CASSLAGYSNQPQHF. CDR3 bases: TGCGCCAGCAGCTTGGCCGGTTATAGCAATCAGCCCCAGCATTTT. The chain links TRBV5-1 to TRBJ1-5; no definite D call. Germline loops: CDR1 SGHRS, CDR2 YFSETQ. Trimming cost V 0 bases and J 0 bases, with 7 bases left between them. The CDR3 is 15 residues long.

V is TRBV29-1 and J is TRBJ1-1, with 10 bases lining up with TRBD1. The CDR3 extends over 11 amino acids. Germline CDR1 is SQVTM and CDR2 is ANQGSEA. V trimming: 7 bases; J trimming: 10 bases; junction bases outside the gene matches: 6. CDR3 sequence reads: CSAEGQGPAFF. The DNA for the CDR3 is TGCAGCGCCGAGGGACAGGGGCCAGCTTTCTTT.

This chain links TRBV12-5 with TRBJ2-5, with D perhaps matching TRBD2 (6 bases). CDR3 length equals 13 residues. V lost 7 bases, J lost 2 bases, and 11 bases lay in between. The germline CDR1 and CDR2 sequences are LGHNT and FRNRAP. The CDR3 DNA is TGTGCTAGTGCCCCCCGGGGGCAAGAGACCCAGTACTTC. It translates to CASAPRGQETQYF. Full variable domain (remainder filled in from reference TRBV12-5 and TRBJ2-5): DARVTQTPRHKVTEMGQEVTMRCQPILGHNTVFWYRQTMMQGLELLAYFRNRAPLDDSGMPKDRFSAEMPDATLATLKIQPSEPRDSAVYFCASAPRGQETQYFGPGTRLLVL.

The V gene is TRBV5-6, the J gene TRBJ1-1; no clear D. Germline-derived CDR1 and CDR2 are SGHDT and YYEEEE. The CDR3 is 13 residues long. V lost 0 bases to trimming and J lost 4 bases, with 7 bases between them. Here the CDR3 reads CASSLGYSTEAFF. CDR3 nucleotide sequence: TGTGCCAGCAGCTTGGGTTACAGCACTGAAGCTTTCTTT.

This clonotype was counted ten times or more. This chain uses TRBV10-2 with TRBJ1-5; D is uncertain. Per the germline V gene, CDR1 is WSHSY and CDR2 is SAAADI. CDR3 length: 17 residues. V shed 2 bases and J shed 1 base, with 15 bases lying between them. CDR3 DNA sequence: TGCGCCAGCAGTGAGCGCCCATGGAGGCAGAGCAATCAGCCCCAGCATTTT. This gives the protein CASSERPWRQSNQPQHF.

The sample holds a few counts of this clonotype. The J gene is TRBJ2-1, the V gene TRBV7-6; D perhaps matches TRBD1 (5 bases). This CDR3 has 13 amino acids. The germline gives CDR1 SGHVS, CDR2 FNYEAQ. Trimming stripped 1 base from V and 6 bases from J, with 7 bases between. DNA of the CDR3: TGTGCCAGCAGCTTAGGACAGAGCAATGAGCAGTTCTTC. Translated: CASSLGQSNEQFF.

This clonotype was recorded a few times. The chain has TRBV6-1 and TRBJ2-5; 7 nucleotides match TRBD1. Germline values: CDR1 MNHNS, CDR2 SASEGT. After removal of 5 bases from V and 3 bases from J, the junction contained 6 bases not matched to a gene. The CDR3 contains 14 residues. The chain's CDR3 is CASSPATGEETQYF. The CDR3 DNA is TGTGCCAGCAGTCCAGCAACAGGGGAAGAGACCCAGTACTTC.

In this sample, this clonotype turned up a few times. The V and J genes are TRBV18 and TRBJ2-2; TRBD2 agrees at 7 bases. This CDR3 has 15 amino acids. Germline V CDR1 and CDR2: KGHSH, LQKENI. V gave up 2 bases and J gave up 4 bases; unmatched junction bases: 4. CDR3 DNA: TGTGCCAGCTCACCATTTAGCGGGCCCACCGGGGAGCTGTTTTTT. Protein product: CASSPFSGPTGELFF.

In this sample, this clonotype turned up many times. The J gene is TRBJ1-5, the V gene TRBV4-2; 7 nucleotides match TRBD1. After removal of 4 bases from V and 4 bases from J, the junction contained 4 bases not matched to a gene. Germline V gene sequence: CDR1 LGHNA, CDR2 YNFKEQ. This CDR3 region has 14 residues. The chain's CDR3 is CASSPGQLNQPQHF. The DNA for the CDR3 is TGTGCCAGCAGCCCGGGACAGTTAAATCAGCCCCAGCATTTT.

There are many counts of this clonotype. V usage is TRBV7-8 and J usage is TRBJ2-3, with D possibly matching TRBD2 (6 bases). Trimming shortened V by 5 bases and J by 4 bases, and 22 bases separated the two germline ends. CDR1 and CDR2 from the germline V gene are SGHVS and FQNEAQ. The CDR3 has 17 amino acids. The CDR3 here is CASSLESTGSGADTQYF. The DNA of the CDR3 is TGTGCCAGCAGCCTCGAGTCGACCGGGAGCGGAGCAGATACGCAGTATTTT.

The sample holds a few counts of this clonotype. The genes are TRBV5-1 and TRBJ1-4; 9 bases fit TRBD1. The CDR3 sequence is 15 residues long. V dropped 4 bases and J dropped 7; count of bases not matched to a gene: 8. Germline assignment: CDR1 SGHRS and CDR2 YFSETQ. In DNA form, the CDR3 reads TGCGCCAGCAGCCCGGGACAGGGCGATGGTGAAAAACTGTTTTTT. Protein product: CASSPGQGDGEKLFF.

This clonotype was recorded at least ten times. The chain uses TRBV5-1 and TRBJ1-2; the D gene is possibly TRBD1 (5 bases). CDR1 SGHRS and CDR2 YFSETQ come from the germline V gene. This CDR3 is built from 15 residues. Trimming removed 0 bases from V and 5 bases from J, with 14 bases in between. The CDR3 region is CASSLGDSPGYGYTF. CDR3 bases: TGCGCCAGCAGCTTGGGTGACAGCCCAGGGTATGGCTACACCTTC.

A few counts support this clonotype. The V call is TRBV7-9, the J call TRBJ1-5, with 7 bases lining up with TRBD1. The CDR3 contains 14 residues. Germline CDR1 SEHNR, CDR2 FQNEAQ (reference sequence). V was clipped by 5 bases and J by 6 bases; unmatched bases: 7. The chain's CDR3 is CASSPGGGPQPQHF. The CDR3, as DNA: TGTGCCAGCAGCCCAGGGGGGGGCCCTCAGCCCCAGCATTTT.

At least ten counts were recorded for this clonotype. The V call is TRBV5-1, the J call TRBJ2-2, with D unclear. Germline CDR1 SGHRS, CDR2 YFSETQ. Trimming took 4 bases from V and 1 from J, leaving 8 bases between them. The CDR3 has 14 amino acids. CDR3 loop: CASSLRQNTGELFF. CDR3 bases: TGCGCCAGCAGCCTGAGACAGAACACCGGGGAGCTGTTTTTT. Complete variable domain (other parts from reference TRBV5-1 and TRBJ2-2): KAGVTQTPRYLIKTRGQQVTLSCSPISGHRSVSWYQQTPGQGLQFLFEYFSETQRNKGNFPGRFSGRQFSNSRSEMNVSTLELGDSALYLCASSLRQNTGELFFGEGSRLTVL.

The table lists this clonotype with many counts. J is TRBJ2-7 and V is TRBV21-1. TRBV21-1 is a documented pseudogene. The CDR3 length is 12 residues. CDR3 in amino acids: CASSKVEGTGYF. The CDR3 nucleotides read TGTGCCAGCAGCAAAGTAGAAGGTACGGGGTACTTC.

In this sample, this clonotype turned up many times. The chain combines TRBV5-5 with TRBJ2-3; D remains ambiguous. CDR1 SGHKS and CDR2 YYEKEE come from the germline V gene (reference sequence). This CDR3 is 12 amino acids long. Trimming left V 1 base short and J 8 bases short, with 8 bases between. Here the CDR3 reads CASSLSSVTQYF. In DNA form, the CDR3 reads TGTGCCAGCAGCTTGTCGAGCGTTACGCAGTATTTT.

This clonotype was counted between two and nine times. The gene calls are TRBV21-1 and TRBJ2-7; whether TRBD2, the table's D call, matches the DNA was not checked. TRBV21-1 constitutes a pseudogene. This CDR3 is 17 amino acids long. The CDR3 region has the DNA TGTGCCAGCAGCAGATGTGTGGTGGGGGAGGGCCGATACGAGCAGTACGTC. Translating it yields CASSRCVVGEGRYEQYV.

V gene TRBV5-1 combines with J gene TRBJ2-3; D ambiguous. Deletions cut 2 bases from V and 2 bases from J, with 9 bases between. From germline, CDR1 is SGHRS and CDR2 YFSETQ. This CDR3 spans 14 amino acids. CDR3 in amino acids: CASSFGTNTDTQYF. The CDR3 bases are TGCGCCAGCAGCTTCGGCACCAACACAGATACGCAGTATTTT.

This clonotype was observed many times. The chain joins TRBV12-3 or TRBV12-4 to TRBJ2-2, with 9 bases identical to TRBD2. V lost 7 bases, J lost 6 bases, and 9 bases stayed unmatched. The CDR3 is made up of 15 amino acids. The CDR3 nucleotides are TGTGCCAGCAATCTAGGGACTAGCACCTCCGGGGAGCTGTTTTTT. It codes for CASNLGTSTSGELFF.

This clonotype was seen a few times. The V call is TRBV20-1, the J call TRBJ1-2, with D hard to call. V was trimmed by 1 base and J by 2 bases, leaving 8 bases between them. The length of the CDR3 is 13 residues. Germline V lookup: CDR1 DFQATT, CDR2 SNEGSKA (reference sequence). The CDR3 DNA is TGCAGTGCTAGAGTGAACCCAAACTATGGCTACACCTTC. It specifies CSARVNPNYGYTF.

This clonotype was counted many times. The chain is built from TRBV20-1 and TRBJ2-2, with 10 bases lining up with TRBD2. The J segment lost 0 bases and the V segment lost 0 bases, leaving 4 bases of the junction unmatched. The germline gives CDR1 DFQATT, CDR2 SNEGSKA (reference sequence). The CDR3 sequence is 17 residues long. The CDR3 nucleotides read TGCAGTGCTAGAGATTACCTAGCGGGGGCGAACACCGGGGAGCTGTTTTTT. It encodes CSARDYLAGANTGELFF.

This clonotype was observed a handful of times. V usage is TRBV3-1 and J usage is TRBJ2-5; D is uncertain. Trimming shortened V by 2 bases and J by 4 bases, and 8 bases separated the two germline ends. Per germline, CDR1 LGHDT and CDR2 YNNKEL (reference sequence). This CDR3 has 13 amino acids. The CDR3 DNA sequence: TGTGCCAGCAGCCAAAACTTGGTAGAGACCCAGTACTTC. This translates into CASSQNLVETQYF.

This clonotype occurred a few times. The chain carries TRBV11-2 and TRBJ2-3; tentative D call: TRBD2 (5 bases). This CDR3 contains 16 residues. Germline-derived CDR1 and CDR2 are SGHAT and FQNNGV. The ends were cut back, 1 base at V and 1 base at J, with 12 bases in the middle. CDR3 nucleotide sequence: TGTGCCAGCAGCTTAGCGGGGAGTTATGGCACAGATACGCAGTATTTT. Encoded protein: CASSLAGSYGTDTQYF.

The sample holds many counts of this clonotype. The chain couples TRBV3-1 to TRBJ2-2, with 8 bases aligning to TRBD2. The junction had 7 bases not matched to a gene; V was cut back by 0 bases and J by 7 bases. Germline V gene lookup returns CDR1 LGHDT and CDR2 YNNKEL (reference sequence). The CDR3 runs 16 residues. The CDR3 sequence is CASSQDSGGPVGELFF. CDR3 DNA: TGTGCCAGCAGCCAAGATTCGGGAGGGCCCGTCGGGGAGCTGTTTTTT. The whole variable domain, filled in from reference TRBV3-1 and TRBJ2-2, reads DTAVSQTPKYLVTQMGNDKSIKCEQNLGHDTMYWYKQDSKKFLKIMFSYNNKELIINETVPNRFSPKSPDKAHLNLHINSLELGDSAVYFCASSQDSGGPVGELFFGEGSRLTVL.